The source of this T cell receptor (beta chain) is a study of T cells in women clearing cervical HPV infection (dated by TCRdb to about 2018). Regarding the complete study: Cases were under 30 women with histologically confirmed HPV16-related CIN3 or worse, including 2 invasive cancers. The parent cohort enrolled 10,000 or so women aged 18 or older in Guanacaste, Costa Rica, during about 1992 to 1994 and followed them for 7 to 8 years. Cases and controls were matched on year of sample collection and on age within five years. Quality controls consisted of five blinded duplicates per group, for a total of some 60 samples made up of 50 participants and around ten replicates. Among cases, blood sampling occurred a median of roughly 160 days after lesion detection, with an interquartile range of about 80 to 230 days. Cases had a median age of almost 35 years compared with 38 for controls, and baseline characteristics showed no significant differences between the groups. Since HLA typing was available for only a few women, HLA type could not be ruled out as a confounder. Blood from cases was collected at the visit where the lesion was first found, while blood from controls was collected once the infection could no longer be detected. The 25 or so controls were women who cleared a single incident HPV16 infection within 12 months without developing precancer or cancer. This exploratory proof-of-principle case-control study, nested within the Guanacaste HPV Natural History Study in Costa Rica, compared TCR repertoires among women with different cervical HPV16 outcomes. On the study overall, not on this receptor specifically: TRBV6-7 relative abundance was lower in cases than in controls (about 0.099% versus 0.17%; Bonferroni P = 0.0008). Random forest classifiers that combined richness and V gene abundances separated cases from controls with an estimated AUC of 0.8 to 0.9. Because the number of T cells in each sample was unknown, differences in richness could reflect differing T-cell content rather than repertoire biology. Whether associations preceded infection or resulted from infection could not be shown with the cross-sectional design, and effector/memory subsets and HPV-specific T cells were not isolated. CIN3+ cases had significantly higher TCR repertoire richness than controls across sequencing depths, but evenness did not differ between the groups.

For this clone: Which antigen it targets is not known. Sequencing ends 3 residues short of the CDR3 end; the germline J gene provides the rest.

Every participant had a single incident cervical HPV16 infection, and women with prevalent HPV16 infections were excluded. Cervical HPV DNA was detected with MY09/MY11 PCR, and genotyping was done with dot-blot hybridization. About 15 mL of heparinized blood were centrifuged, and the buffy coat was split into aliquots, frozen at -30 degrees C, and then kept at -80 degrees C. QIAGEN kits were used to extract genomic DNA from the buffy coat specimens. Using the immunoSEQ assay, multiplex PCR amplified TCR beta CDR3 regions from an average of approximately 1.1 ug of genomic DNA per sample. The assay corrected primer bias using a complete synthetic TCR repertoire to establish an amplification baseline. The amplicons were sequenced on the Illumina platform. The study's own analysis went as follows. Sequence errors were corrected by clustering with frequency ratios and a modified nearest-neighbor algorithm, and the sequences were then analyzed in the immunoSEQ Analyzer using IMGT gene definitions. At each rarefaction depth, TCR richness and evenness were averaged over 20 rarefaction repeats, and samples with fewer sequences than the depth were excluded. V, D and J gene relative abundances were compared between groups with Wilcoxon rank sum tests, applying FDR correction. For the blinded duplicates, the intraclass correlation was nearly 96% for TCR richness and averaged 76.4% across about 64 gene segments. This is the immuneACCESS table as TCRdb keeps it, with only in-frame sequences that have V and J called. A part of the clones is gone; compared with another copy, unresolved V genes explain less than half, and the rest is unexplained. The DNA was the basis for D and trimming; V, J and clone size are from that table. Per the sample table, the count is more than 15,000 clones. The ten most abundant clones make up under 15% of the sample.

V and J are truncated by 1 base and 5 bases respectively, leaving an intervening sequence of 9 bases. The CDR1 and CDR2 encoded by the germline V gene (reference sequence) are SSHAT and FNYEAQ. There are 13 amino acids in the CDR3, from cysteine to phenylalanine inclusive. Of the CDR3's DNA, 30 bases were read; they are in frame from base 1. The sequenced sample was blood buffy coat. The source is a woman aged 18 to 75 with a cervical HPV16 infection that either progressed to CIN3+ or cleared (not recorded which). Recombination connected TRBV7-7 to TRBJ2-7; no D gene is confidently identified. The encoded CDR3 is CASSLDGLNEQYF. The covered CDR3 bases are TGTGCCAGCAGCTTAGATGGCTTAAACGAG.